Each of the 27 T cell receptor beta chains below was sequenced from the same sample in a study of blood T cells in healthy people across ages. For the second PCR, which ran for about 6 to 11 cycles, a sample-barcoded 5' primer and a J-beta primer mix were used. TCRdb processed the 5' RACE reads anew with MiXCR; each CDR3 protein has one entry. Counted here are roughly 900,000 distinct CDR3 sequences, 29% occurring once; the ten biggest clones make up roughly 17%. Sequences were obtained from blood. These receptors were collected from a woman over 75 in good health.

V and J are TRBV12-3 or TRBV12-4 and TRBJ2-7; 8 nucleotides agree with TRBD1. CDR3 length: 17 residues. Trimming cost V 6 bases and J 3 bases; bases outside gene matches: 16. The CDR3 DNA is TGTGCCAGCAGCGTATACCATACAGGGGGACTGAGCTACGAGCAGTACTTC. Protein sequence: CASSVYHTGGLSYEQYF.

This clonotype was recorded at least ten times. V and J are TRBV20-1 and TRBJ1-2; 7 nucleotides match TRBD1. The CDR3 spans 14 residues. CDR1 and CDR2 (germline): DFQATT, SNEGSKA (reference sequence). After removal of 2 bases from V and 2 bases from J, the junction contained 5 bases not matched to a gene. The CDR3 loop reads CSARRDSKNYGYTF. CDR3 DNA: TGCAGTGCTAGACGGGACAGCAAAAACTATGGCTACACCTTC.

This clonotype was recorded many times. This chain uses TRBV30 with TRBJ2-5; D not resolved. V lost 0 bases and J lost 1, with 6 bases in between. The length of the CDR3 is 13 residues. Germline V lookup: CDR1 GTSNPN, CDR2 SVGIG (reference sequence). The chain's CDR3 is CAWSVTSQETQYF. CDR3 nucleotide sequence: TGTGCCTGGAGTGTAACGTCCCAAGAGACCCAGTACTTC.

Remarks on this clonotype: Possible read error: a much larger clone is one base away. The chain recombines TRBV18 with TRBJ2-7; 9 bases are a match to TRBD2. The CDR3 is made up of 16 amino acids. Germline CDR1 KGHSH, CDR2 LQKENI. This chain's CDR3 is CASPPGRGGHPYEQYF. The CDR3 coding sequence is TGTGCCAGCCCACCGGGGCGGGGGGGCCATCCCTACGAGCAGTACTTC.

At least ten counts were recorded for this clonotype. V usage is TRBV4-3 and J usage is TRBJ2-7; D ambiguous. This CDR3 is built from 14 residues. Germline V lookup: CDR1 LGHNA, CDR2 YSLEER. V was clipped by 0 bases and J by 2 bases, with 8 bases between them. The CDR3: CASSQDPRTYEQYF. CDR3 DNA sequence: TGCGCCAGCAGCCAAGATCCCAGAACCTACGAGCAGTACTTC.

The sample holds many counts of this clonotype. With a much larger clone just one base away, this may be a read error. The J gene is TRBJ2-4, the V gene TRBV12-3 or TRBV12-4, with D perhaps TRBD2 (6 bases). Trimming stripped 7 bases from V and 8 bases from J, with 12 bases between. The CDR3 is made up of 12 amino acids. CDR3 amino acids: CASTPGGDIQYF. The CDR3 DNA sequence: TGTGCCAGCACCCCCGGGGGAGACATTCAGTACTTC.

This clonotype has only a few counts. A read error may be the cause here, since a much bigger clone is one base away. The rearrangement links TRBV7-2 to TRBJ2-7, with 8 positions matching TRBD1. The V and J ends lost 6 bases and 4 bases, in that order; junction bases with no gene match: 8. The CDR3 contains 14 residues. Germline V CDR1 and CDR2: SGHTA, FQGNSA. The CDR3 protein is CASREQGGRYEQYF. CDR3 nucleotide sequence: TGTGCCAGCAGAGAACAGGGGGGTCGGTACGAGCAGTACTTC. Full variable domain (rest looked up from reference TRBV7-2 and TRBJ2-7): GAGVSQSPSNKVTEKGKDVELRCDPISGHTALYWYRQSLGQGLEFLIYFQGNSAPDKSGLPSDRFSAERTGGSVSTLTIQRTQQEDSAVYLCASREQGGRYEQYFGPGTRLTVT.

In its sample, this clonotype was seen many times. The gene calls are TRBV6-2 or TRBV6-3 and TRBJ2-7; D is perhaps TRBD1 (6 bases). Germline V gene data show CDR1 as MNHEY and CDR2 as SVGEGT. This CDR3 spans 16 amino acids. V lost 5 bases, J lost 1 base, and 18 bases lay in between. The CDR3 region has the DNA TGTGCCAGCAGTCATCAGAGTTGGACAGCTTCCTACGAGCAGTACTTC. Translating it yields CASSHQSWTASYEQYF.

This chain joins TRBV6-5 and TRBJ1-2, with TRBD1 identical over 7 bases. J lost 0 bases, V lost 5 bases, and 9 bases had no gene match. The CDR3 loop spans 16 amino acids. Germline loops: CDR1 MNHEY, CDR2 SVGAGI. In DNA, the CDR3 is TGTGCCAGCAGTCCGATACAGGGGAGGGCTAACTATGGCTACACCTTC. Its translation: CASSPIQGRANYGYTF.

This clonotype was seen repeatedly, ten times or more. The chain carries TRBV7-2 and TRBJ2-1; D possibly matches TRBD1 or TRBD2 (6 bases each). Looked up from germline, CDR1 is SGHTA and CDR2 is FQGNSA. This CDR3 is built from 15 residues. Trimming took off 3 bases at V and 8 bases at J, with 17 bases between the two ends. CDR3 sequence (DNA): TGTGCCAGCAGCTTCTGGGGGGCCGTTTCCGATGAGCAGTTCTTC. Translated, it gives CASSFWGAVSDEQFF.

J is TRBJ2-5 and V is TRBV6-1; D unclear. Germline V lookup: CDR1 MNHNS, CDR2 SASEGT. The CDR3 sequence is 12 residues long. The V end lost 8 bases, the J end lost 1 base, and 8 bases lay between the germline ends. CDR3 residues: CASVAVQETQYF. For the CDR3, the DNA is TGTGCCAGCGTTGCAGTCCAAGAGACCCAGTACTTC.

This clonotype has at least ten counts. This CDR3 reads CASSFAGGGYEQYF. The CDR3 DNA sequence: TGTGCCAGCAGTTTTGCAGGGGGCGGCTACGAGCAGTACTTC. This chain uses TRBV28 with TRBJ2-7; 8 bases are a match to TRBD1. Germline CDR1 reads MDHEN; CDR2 reads SYDVKM. V was clipped by 3 bases and J by 3 bases; unmatched bases: 4. The CDR3 length is 14 residues.

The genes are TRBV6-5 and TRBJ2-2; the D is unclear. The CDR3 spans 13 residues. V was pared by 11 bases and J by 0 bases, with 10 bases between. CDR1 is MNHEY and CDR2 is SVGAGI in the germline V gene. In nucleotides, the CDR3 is TGTGCCGCTAGAGACGCGAACACCGGGGAGCTGTTTTTT. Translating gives CAARDANTGELFF.

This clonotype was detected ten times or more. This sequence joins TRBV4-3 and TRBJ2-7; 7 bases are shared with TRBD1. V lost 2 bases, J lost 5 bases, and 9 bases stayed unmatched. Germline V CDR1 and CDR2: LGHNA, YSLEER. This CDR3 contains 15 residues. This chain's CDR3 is CASSQKNRDSDEQYF. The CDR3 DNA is TGCGCCAGCAGCCAAAAGAACCGGGACAGCGACGAGCAGTACTTC.

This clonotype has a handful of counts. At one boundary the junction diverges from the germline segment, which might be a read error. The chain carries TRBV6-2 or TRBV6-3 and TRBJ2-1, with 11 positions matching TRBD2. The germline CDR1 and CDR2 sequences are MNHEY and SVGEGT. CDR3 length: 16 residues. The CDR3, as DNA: TGTGCCGGCAGTTTCTCTAGCGGGGGGCGCTACTATGAGCAGTTCTTC. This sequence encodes CAGSFSSGGRYYEQFF.

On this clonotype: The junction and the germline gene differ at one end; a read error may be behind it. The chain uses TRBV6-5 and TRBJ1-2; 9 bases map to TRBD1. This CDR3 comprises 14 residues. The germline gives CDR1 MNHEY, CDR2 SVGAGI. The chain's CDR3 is CASRRTGDNCGYTF. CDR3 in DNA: TGTGCCAGCAGGAGGACAGGGGATAACTGTGGCTACACCTTC.

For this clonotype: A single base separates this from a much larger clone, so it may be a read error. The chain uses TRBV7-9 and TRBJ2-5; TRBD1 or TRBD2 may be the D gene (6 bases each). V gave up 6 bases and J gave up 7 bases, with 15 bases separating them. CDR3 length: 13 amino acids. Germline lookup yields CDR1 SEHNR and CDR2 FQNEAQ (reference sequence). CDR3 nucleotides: TGTGCCAGCAGATACCTAGGGGGAGGGACCCAGTACTTC. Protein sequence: CASRYLGGGTQYF.

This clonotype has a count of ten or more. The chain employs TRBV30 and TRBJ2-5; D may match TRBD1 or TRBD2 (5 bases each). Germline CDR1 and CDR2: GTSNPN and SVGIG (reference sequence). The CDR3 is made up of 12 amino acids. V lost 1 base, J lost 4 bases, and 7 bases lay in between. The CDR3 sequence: CAWSGDGETQYF. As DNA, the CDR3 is TGTGCCTGGAGTGGGGACGGAGAGACCCAGTACTTC.

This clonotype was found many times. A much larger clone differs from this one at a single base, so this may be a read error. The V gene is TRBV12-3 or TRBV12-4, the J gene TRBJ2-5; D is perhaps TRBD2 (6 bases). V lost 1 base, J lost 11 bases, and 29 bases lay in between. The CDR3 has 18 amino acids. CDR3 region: CASSLVSGGGGVSDEQYF. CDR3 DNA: TGTGCCAGCAGTTTAGTTTCCGGAGGCGGCGGGGTTTCGGATGAGCAGTACTTC.

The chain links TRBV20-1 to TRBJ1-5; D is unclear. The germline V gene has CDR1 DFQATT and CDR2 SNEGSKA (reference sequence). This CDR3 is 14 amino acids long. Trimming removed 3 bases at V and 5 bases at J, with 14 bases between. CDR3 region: CSARDHSPDQPQHF. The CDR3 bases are TGCAGTGCTAGGGATCACAGTCCAGATCAGCCCCAGCATTTT.

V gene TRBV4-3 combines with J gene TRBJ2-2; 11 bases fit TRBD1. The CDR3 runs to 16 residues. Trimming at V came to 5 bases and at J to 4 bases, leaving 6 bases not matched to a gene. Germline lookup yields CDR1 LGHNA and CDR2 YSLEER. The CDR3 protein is CASSSRGTGGTGELFF. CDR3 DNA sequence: TGCGCCAGCAGCTCAAGAGGGACAGGGGGCACCGGGGAGCTGTTTTTT.

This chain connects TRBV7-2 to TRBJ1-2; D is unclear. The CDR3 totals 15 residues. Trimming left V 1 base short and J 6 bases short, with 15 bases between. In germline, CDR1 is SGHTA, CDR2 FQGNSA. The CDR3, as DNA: TGTGCCAGCAGCTTAGGCCCCGCCCTAAACAATGGCTACACCTTC. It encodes CASSLGPALNNGYTF. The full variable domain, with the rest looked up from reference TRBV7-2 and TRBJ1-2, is GAGVSQSPSNKVTEKGKDVELRCDPISGHTALYWYRQSLGQGLEFLIYFQGNSAPDKSGLPSDRFSAERTGGSVSTLTIQRTQQEDSAVYLCASSLGPALNNGYTFGSGTRLTVV.

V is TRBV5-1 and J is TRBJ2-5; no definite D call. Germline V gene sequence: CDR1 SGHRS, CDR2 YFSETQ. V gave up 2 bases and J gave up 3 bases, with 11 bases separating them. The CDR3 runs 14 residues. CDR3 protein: CASSFQEIKETQYF. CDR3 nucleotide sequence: TGCGCCAGCAGCTTCCAGGAGATTAAAGAGACCCAGTACTTC. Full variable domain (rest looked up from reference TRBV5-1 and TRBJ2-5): KAGVTQTPRYLIKTRGQQVTLSCSPISGHRSVSWYQQTPGQGLQFLFEYFSETQRNKGNFPGRFSGRQFSNSRSEMNVSTLELGDSALYLCASSFQEIKETQYFGPGTRLLVL.

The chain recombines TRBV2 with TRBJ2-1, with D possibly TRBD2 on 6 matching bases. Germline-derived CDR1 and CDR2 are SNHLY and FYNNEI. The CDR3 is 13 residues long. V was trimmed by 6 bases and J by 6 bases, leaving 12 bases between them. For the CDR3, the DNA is TGTGCCAGCAGCGGGAGTTTCGGCAATGAGCAGTTCTTC. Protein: CASSGSFGNEQFF.

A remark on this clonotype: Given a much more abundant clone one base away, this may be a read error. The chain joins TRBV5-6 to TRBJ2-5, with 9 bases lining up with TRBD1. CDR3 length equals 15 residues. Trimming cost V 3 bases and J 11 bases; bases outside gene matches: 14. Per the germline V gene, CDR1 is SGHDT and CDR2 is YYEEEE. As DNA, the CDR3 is TGTGCCAGCAGCTACCGGGACAGGGTCAACAATGAGCAGTACTTC. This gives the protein CASSYRDRVNNEQYF.

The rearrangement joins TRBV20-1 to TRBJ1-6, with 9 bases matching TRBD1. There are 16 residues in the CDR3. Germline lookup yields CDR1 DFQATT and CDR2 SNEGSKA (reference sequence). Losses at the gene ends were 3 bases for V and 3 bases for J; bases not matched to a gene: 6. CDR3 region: CSARWDRVGYNSPLHF. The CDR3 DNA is TGCAGTGCTAGGTGGGACAGGGTGGGCTATAATTCACCCCTCCACTTT.

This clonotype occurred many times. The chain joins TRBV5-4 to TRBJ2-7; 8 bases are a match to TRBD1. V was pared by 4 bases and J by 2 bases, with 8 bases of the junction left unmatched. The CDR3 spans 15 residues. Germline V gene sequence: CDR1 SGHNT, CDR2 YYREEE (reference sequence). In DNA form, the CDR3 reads TGTGCCAGCAGCCTGGAGACAGGGGTCGCCTACGAGCAGTACTTC. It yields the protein CASSLETGVAYEQYF.